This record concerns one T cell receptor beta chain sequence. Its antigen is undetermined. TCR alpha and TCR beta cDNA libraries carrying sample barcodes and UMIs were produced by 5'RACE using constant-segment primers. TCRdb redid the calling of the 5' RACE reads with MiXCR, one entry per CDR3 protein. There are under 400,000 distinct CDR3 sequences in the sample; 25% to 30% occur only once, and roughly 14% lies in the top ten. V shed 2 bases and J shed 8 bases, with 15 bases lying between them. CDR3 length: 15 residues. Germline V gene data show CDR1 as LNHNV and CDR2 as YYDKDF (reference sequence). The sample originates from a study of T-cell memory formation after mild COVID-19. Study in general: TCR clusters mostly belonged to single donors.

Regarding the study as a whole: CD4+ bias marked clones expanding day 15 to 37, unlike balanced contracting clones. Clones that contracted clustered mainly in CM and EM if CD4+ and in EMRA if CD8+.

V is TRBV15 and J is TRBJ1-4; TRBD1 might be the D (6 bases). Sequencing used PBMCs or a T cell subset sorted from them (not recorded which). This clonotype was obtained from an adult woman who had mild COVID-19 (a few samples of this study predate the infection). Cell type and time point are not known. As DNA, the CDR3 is TGTGCCACCAGCAGATCCACAGGGTTGGAAGAAAAACTGTTTTTT. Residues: CATSRSTGLEEKLFF.